This T cell receptor beta chain was captured by sequencing in a study of T cells in Graves' hyperthyroidism and ophthalmopathy. Amplification of TCR beta CDR3 regions was performed using RNA transcripts as template. TCR CDR3 underwent first-round RT-PCR with the HTBI primer set. TCRdb reanalysed the multiplex PCR reads using MiXCR and keeps one entry per CDR3 protein. The sample has roughly 710,000 distinct CDR3 sequences; 35% are singletons. Absence of ophthalmopathy progression within 18 months defined stable Graves' hyperthyroidism. A word on this clonotype: Its matching antigen is unknown.

CDR3 length: 16 residues. Germline V lookup: CDR1 MNHEY, CDR2 SVGAGI. V was clipped by 6 bases and J by 3 bases; unmatched bases: 7. Study results and limitations: Blood shared most expanded thyroid clonotypes above 0.001.

The receptor comes from a woman aged 40-49 years with Graves' hyperthyroidism. The chain combines TRBV6-5 with TRBJ2-5; 13 nucleotides align to TRBD2. Material: blood. CDR3 sequence (DNA): TGTGCCAGCAGCCGCCGACTAGCGGGGGGTAAAGAGACCCAGTACTTC. Encoded protein: CASSRRLAGGKETQYF.